Presented here are 25 T cell receptor beta chains from one specimen sequenced in a study of blood T cell repertoires in COVID-19. Assay used: immunoSEQ multiplex PCR; TCRdb lists only in-frame clones, some missing. The sample gives 150,000 or so clones, roughly 84% of which show up once; 10% to 15% is in the top ten. What was sequenced was PBMCs or T cells enriched from blood (not recorded which). These receptors were obtained from a woman aged 55-69 years who had recovered from COVID-19.

The chain recombines TRBV7-9 with TRBJ1-2; 9 nucleotides line up with TRBD1. The germline V gene encodes CDR1 SEHNR and CDR2 FQNEAQ (reference sequence). This CDR3 region has 19 residues. Trimming at V came to 4 bases and at J to 3 bases, leaving 18 bases not matched to a gene. This CDR3 is CASSSIFRTGASVDYGYTF. CDR3 sequence (DNA): TGTGCCAGCAGCTCGATATTCAGGACAGGGGCCTCCGTAGACTATGGCTACACCTTC.

This clone was recorded a few times. The chain is built from TRBV29-1 and TRBJ1-3; D gene ambiguous. Germline CDR1 SQVTM, CDR2 ANQGSEA. The V gene lost 1 base and the J gene lost 4 bases, with 8 bases spanning the gap. The CDR3 contains 13 residues. DNA for the CDR3: TGCAGCGTTGAAGTTCAGTTCGGAAACACCATATATTTT. The encoded protein is CSVEVQFGNTIYF.

The chain uses TRBV11-2 and TRBJ2-2, with TRBD2 identical over 8 bases. V gave up 5 bases and J gave up 4 bases; unmatched junction bases: 15. The CDR3 is made up of 18 amino acids. CDR1 and CDR2 from the germline V gene are SGHAT and FQNNGV. CDR3 residues: CASSPHRTSPQGTGELFF. CDR3 coding DNA: TGTGCCAGCAGCCCGCACAGGACTAGCCCACAGGGCACCGGGGAGCTGTTTTTT.

This clone was counted a few times. This sequence joins TRBV2 and TRBJ1-2, with a tentative D call TRBD1 (5 bases). Trimming took off 6 bases at V and 4 bases at J, with 12 bases between the two ends. The CDR3 contains 13 residues. CDR1 SNHLY and CDR2 FYNNEI come from the germline V gene. The CDR3 loop reads CASSADSSYGYTF. The DNA for the CDR3 is TGTGCCAGCAGCGCCGACAGTTCCTATGGCTACACCTTC.

This clone appeared a single time. The V gene is TRBV2, the J gene TRBJ1-4; D gene unclear. Germline V gene lookup returns CDR1 SNHLY and CDR2 FYNNEI. This CDR3 contains 13 residues. Trimming took 6 bases from V and 5 from J, leaving 10 bases between them. The CDR3 here is CASRRERNEKLFF. CDR3 coding DNA: TGTGCCAGCAGAAGGGAGAGAAATGAAAAACTGTTTTTT.

The chain links TRBV18 to TRBJ2-3; D might be TRBD1 (6 bases). CDR1 and CDR2 from the germline V gene are KGHSH and LQKENI. The CDR3 consists of 16 residues. V lost 4 bases, J lost 0 bases, and 14 bases lay in between. As DNA, the CDR3 is TGTGCCAGCTCACTACAGAAAGGGGGAAGCACAGATACGCAGTATTTT. This translates into CASSLQKGGSTDTQYF.

The rearrangement uses TRBV27 and TRBJ1-1; D not resolved. Between the trimmed V and J ends, which lost 0 bases and 0 bases, there was a span of 11 bases. The CDR3 has 16 residues. CDR1 is MNHEY and CDR2 is SMNVEV in the germline V gene (reference sequence). CDR3 protein: CASSLSSAGMNTEAFF. The CDR3 nucleotides read TGTGCCAGCAGTTTATCTTCGGCAGGTATGAACACTGAAGCTTTCTTT.

This clone was seen only a few times. J is TRBJ2-7 and V is TRBV4-1, with D hard to call. The CDR3 is made up of 14 amino acids. V lost 4 bases, J lost 0 bases, and 10 bases lay in between. The V gene's germline CDR1 is MGHRA and CDR2 YSYEKL. In nucleotides, the CDR3 is TGCGCCAGCAGCCCTTCACCCAGCTCCTACGAGCAGTACTTC. This codes for CASSPSPSSYEQYF.

The rearrangement joins TRBV5-4 to TRBJ2-1; D is possibly TRBD1 (7 bases). Germline CDR1 and CDR2: SGHNT and YYREEE (reference sequence). The V end lost 0 bases, the J end lost 6 bases, and 13 bases lay between the germline ends. The CDR3 spans 15 residues. Here the CDR3 DNA reads TGTGCCAGCAGCTTGGGGGCAGGGGGGCCCAATGAGCAGTTCTTC. It encodes CASSLGAGGPNEQFF. Variable domain in full (rest from reference TRBV5-4 and TRBJ2-1): ETGVTQSPTHLIKTRGQQVTLRCSSQSGHNTVSWYQQALGQGPQFIFQYYREEENGRGNFPPRFSGLQFPNYSSELNVNALELDDSALYLCASSLGAGGPNEQFFGPGTRLTVL.

The rearrangement links TRBV5-1 to TRBJ1-2; weak D call: TRBD1 (6 bases). The CDR3 has 16 amino acids. Per the germline V gene, CDR1 is SGHRS and CDR2 is YFSETQ. V lost 2 bases to trimming and J lost 5 bases, with 19 bases between them. The CDR3 here is CASSLVGASQGYGYTF. CDR3 nucleotides: TGCGCCAGCAGCTTAGTTGGGGCCTCTCAGGGGTATGGCTACACCTTC.

The rearrangement links TRBV2 to TRBJ1-5, with D uncertain. This CDR3 has 16 amino acids. The germline V gene encodes CDR1 SNHLY and CDR2 FYNNEI. With 7 bases removed from V and 5 bases from J, the gap between germline ends came to 21 bases. CDR3 residues: CASTRGEGGFYQPQHF. In DNA, the CDR3 is TGTGCCAGCACACGTGGGGAGGGTGGCTTCTATCAGCCCCAGCATTTT.

J is TRBJ1-3 and V is TRBV3-1 (or the pseudogene TRBV3-2); D ambiguous. Germline CDR1 LGHDT, CDR2 YNNKEL (reference sequence). The CDR3 is 13 residues long. V gave up 4 bases and J gave up 7 bases, with 11 bases separating them. The CDR3 here is CASSPNLSNTIYF. The CDR3 DNA is TGTGCCAGCAGCCCCAACTTGAGTAACACCATATATTTT.

The rearrangement joins TRBV12-3 or TRBV12-4 to TRBJ1-5; the match to TRBD1 covers 7 bases. Unmatched junction bases numbered 2, after V lost 4 bases and J lost 5 bases. This CDR3 region has 13 residues. CDR3 loop: CASSWDSDQPQHF. The DNA of the CDR3 is TGTGCCAGCAGTTGGGACAGTGATCAGCCCCAGCATTTT.

The chain couples TRBV5-1 to TRBJ1-1; D may be TRBD1 (5 bases). The germline V and J ends were trimmed by 3 bases and 3 bases, with 15 bases remaining between them. CDR1 is SGHRS and CDR2 is YFSETQ in the germline V gene. This CDR3 spans 15 amino acids. The chain's CDR3 is CASSYLGGGDTEAFF. The CDR3 DNA reads TGCGCCAGCAGCTACCTTGGTGGAGGGGACACTGAAGCTTTCTTT.

CDR3 sequence reads: CASSWTHSYEQYF. CDR3 in DNA: TGTGCCAGCAGTTGGACACACTCCTACGAGCAGTACTTC. This chain links TRBV28 with TRBJ2-7, with D tentatively TRBD1 (5 bases). The CDR3 extends over 13 amino acids. The V end was cut by 4 bases, the J end by 0 bases, with 7 bases between. Germline values: CDR1 MDHEN, CDR2 SYDVKM.

This clone turned up a few times. This rearrangement joins TRBV27 to TRBJ2-2; possibly TRBD2 for D (5 bases). The germline V gene encodes CDR1 MNHEY and CDR2 SMNVEV (reference sequence). CDR3 length equals 14 residues. V was trimmed by 11 bases and J by 0 bases, leaving 13 bases between them. The CDR3 DNA is TGTGCCTCCGGGGTGCACTCGAACACCGGGGAGCTGTTTTTT. Protein sequence: CASGVHSNTGELFF.

The chain carries TRBV5-1 and TRBJ1-1; TRBD1 agrees at 7 bases. The V gene's germline CDR1 is SGHRS and CDR2 YFSETQ. The CDR3 consists of 17 residues. V trimming: 4 bases; J trimming: 5 bases; junction bases outside the gene matches: 17. The CDR3 DNA follows: TGCGCCAGCAGCCCGTCCCGGGACAGCAGGGTTGGGACTGAAGCTTTCTTT. Protein sequence: CASSPSRDSRVGTEAFF. Complete variable domain (other parts from reference TRBV5-1 and TRBJ1-1): KAGVTQTPRYLIKTRGQQVTLSCSPISGHRSVSWYQQTPGQGLQFLFEYFSETQRNKGNFPGRFSGRQFSNSRSEMNVSTLELGDSALYLCASSPSRDSRVGTEAFFGQGTRLTVV.

The chain combines TRBV27 with TRBJ1-5; no clear D. This CDR3 is 13 amino acids long. CDR1 MNHEY and CDR2 SMNVEV come from the germline V gene (reference sequence). Trimming removed 3 bases from V and 6 bases from J, with 9 bases in between. This CDR3 reads CASSFTGSQPQHF. CDR3 sequence (DNA): TGTGCCAGCAGTTTTACCGGGTCTCAGCCCCAGCATTTT.

This clone was recorded a few times. The chain links TRBV28 to TRBJ1-6, with 7 positions matching TRBD1. The CDR3 loop spans 15 amino acids. The germline gives CDR1 MDHEN, CDR2 SYDVKM. V was pared by 7 bases and J by 10 bases, with 13 bases of the junction left unmatched. The CDR3 reads CASTSPTGLGSPLHF. The DNA of the CDR3 is TGTGCCAGCACCTCACCGACAGGGTTGGGATCACCCCTCCACTTT.

This clone was picked up one time. J is TRBJ1-2 and V is TRBV5-1; no definite D call. The ends were cut back, 1 base at V and 7 bases at J, with 8 bases in the middle. Germline CDR1 reads SGHRS; CDR2 reads YFSETQ. CDR3 length: 12 residues. For the CDR3, the DNA is TGCGCCAGCAGCTTGAGTACTCGTGGCTACACCTTC. This encodes CASSLSTRGYTF.

The V call is TRBV12-3 or TRBV12-4, the J call TRBJ1-5, with a weak D call TRBD1 (5 bases). There are 12 residues in the CDR3. Between the trimmed V and J ends, which lost 5 bases and 9 bases, there was a span of 11 bases. The CDR3 is CASSVGGRPQHF. The CDR3 nucleotides read TGTGCCAGCAGTGTGGGGGGTCGGCCCCAGCATTTT.

The J gene is TRBJ1-5, the V gene TRBV5-1; no clear D gene. The CDR3 has 15 amino acids. The germline gives CDR1 SGHRS, CDR2 YFSETQ. V lost 0 bases and J lost 5, with 12 bases in between. CDR3 protein: CASSLEGGRYQPQHF. In DNA form, the CDR3 reads TGCGCCAGCAGCTTGGAGGGAGGTCGGTATCAGCCCCAGCATTTT.

The chain is built from TRBV6-6 and TRBJ1-1, with D maybe TRBD1 (5 bases). Trimming took 0 bases from V and 0 from J, leaving 11 bases between them. The CDR3 consists of 16 residues. Per germline, CDR1 MNHNY and CDR2 SVGAGI (reference sequence). DNA for the CDR3: TGTGCCAGCAGTTACTCAGGGGTTGGTTTGAACACTGAAGCTTTCTTT. This encodes CASSYSGVGLNTEAFF.

A single count supports this clone. Other DNA sequences in this specimen translate into the identical CDR3. The chain links TRBV9 to TRBJ2-1; TRBD2 agrees at 9 bases. This CDR3 has 15 residues. Germline CDR1 and CDR2: SGDLS and YYNGEE. Losses at the gene ends were 0 bases for V and 4 bases for J; bases not matched to a gene: 2. CDR3 in amino acids: CASSVGLAGYNEQFF. The CDR3 DNA reads as TGTGCCAGCAGCGTAGGGCTAGCGGGGTACAATGAGCAGTTCTTC. Based on the CDR3 plus reference TRBV9 and TRBJ2-1, the full variable domain is DSGVTQTPKHLITATGQRVTLRCSPRSGDLSVYWYQQSLDQGLQFLIQYYNGEERAKGNILERFSAQQFPDLHSELNLSSLELGDSALYFCASSVGLAGYNEQFFGPGTRLTVL.

A few counts support this clone. V usage is TRBV28 and J usage is TRBJ1-1; D is undetermined. The V and J ends lost 1 base and 0 bases respectively, with 6 bases between them. The germline gives CDR1 MDHEN, CDR2 SYDVKM. CDR3 length equals 14 residues. CDR3 loop: CASSLLSMNTEAFF. Written as DNA, the CDR3 is TGTGCCAGCAGTTTATTGAGTATGAACACTGAAGCTTTCTTT. The whole variable domain, filled in from reference TRBV28 and TRBJ1-1, reads DVKVTQSSRYLVKRTGEKVFLECVQDMDHENMFWYRQDPGLGLRLIYFSYDVKMKEKGDIPEGYSVSREKKERFSLILESASTNQTSMYLCASSLLSMNTEAFFGQGTRLTVV.